This T cell receptor (beta chain) was retrieved from a study of healthy donors' naive CD4 and CD8 T cells. Starting from around 470 ng of total RNA, TCR libraries were made with linear amplification. TCRdb used MiXCR to reprocess the reads, holding one entry per CDR3 protein. The profile shows around 200,000 distinct CDR3 sequences, around 70% of them singletons. The sequencing sample was made of naive CD4+ and CD8+ T cells sorted from blood, pooled from several donors. This TCR came from a pool of human donors in good health; the sample pools cells from several healthy donors.

CDR3: CASSIMGVNTEAFF. CDR3 nucleotide sequence: TGTGCCAGTAGTATTATGGGGGTGAACACTGAAGCTTTCTTT. The rearrangement joins TRBV19 to TRBJ1-1; weak D call: TRBD1 (5 bases). The V gene's germline CDR1 is LNHDA and CDR2 SQIVND (reference sequence). Trimming left V 3 bases short and J 0 bases short, with 8 bases between. The CDR3 is made up of 14 amino acids.